The clone carrying this T cell receptor beta chain showed up many times. Its antigen is unidentified. This entry belongs to a study of metastatic and nonmetastatic thyroid tumors. Whole-study context: Patients with malignant and benign thyroid disease provided blood and tumor or nodule tissue, whose repertoires were compared.

Original processing methods: Across clinicopathological groups, CDR3 differences served as the basis for building a distant-metastasis classifier for papillary thyroid cancer. TCRdb re-clonotyped the PCR reads through MiXCR. These V and J calls derive from TCRdb rather than the authors' analysis. The sample holds 20,000 to 25,000 clones, around 21% seen once. Thyroid surgery was performed in patients who had received no treatment beforehand. The junction had 6 bases not matched to a gene; V was cut back by 3 bases and J by 4 bases. The CDR3 length is 15 residues. Germline CDR1 reads LGHDT; CDR2 reads YNNKEL (reference sequence). Findings of the study overall: Benign nodules were reported to have significantly lower TCR beta diversity than malignant thyroid tumors, in blood and tumor.

The sequence was obtained from a female donor with papillary thyroid cancer or a benign thyroid nodule (not recorded which). Some clones in this sample may be carry-over from other donors' samples. The chain combines TRBV3-1 with TRBJ1-2; 9 bases align to TRBD1. The sequenced sample was blood. The CDR3 bases are TGTGCCAGCAGCCACACTGGACAGGGGAGCTATGGCTACACCTTC. Protein: CASSHTGQGSYGYTF.